What follows is one T cell receptor (beta chain) and its context. These data are taken from a study of blood T cell repertoires in COVID-19. V dropped 5 bases and J dropped 7; count of bases not matched to a gene: 3. The CDR3 is 14 residues long. Germline values: CDR1 LNHDA, CDR2 SQIVND (reference sequence). Per the original methods: By means of reference gene primer amplification, nucleated cell counts were estimated. The protocol was immunoSEQ multiplex PCR, while the TCRdb copy is restricted to in-frame clones and leaves out a portion. V, J and clone size are taken as reported in that table, and D and trimming were inferred from the DNA itself. The data show fewer than 45,000 clones, roughly 80% seen once.

Sequenced sample: peripheral blood. V usage is TRBV19 and J usage is TRBJ1-6; 9 nucleotides align to TRBD1. This receptor was identified in a man between 65 and 85 years old with acute or convalescent COVID-19. This CDR3 reads CASSPTGGNSPLHF. The CDR3 DNA sequence: TGTGCCAGTAGTCCGACAGGGGGGAATTCACCCCTCCACTTT.